This T cell receptor (beta chain) was observed in a study of shared T cell receptors in the human thymus. Assay: immunoSEQ multiplex PCR; the TCRdb copy retains only in-frame clones and omits some. This sample has about 660,000 clones, with roughly 90% found just once. V gave up 2 bases and J gave up 3 bases, with 14 bases separating them. The CDR3 has 15 amino acids. CDR1 and CDR2 (germline): SGHNT, YYREEE (reference sequence). The sample was also linked to a second study, of human thymus T cells. That report notes: Infants served as donors; they were healthy and Finnish and were having corrective surgery for congenital heart defects. Resections removed during corrective heart surgery provided the thymus tissue used. In unrelated individuals, thymic repertoires overlapped highly, according to related research.

Sequenced: thymocytes. The receptor's source is a boy under two years old with a congenital heart defect. This chain joins TRBV5-4 and TRBJ1-1; TRBD1 might be the D (5 bases). The CDR3 protein is CASSFQGASHTEAFF. The CDR3 region has the DNA TGTGCCAGCAGCTTCCAAGGGGCGAGTCACACTGAAGCTTTCTTT.